This T cell receptor (beta chain) was captured by sequencing in a study of regulatory T cells in long-lasting Graves disease (dated by TCRdb to the early 2020s). Regarding the study in general: In the newly diagnosed Graves' disease group, patients had been taking antithyroid drugs for less than 3 months. Peripheral blood TCR sequencing and RNA sequencing compared persistent Graves' disease patients with newly diagnosed Graves' disease patients. The study was registered as a clinical trial and conducted in China. A total of roughly 33 samples underwent TCR sequencing: about 13 from persistent and roughly 20 from newly diagnosed Graves' disease patients. Study-wide findings and limitations: Preferential use of TRBV28, TRBJ1-2 and TRBJ2-5 was observed in persistent disease, whereas TRBV20-1 and TRBJ2-1 were favored in newly diagnosed disease. Persistent Graves' disease patients showed lower TCR Shannon entropy and fewer highly expanded clones than newly diagnosed patients, suggesting clonal expansion. More public clonotypes were shared among persistent patients (fewer than 3,000) than among newly diagnosed patients (just under 1,000). Only peripheral blood was studied, because thyroid tissue, the primary lesion, was inaccessible. The small sample size was acknowledged by the authors as a limitation that may reduce accuracy. Only the TCR beta chain was sequenced and analyzed.

The library relied on multiplex PCR. The instrument given in TCRdb is Illumina HiSeq 4000. To build TCR beta libraries, CDR3 regions were amplified by Arm-PCR using iRepertoire HTBI primers. Before sequencing, the PCR products underwent gel purification. The study's processing was this. A total of 60 to 80 TRBV and under 15 TRBJ segments were identified across samples and were used for gene usage analysis of CDR3 amino acid clonotypes. COPE and FqMerger were used to merge filtered high-quality paired reads into contigs. BLAST was used to align contigs to IMGT TRBV, TRBD and TRBJ reference genes, and CDR3 was defined according to IMGT. Any clonotype with a frequency above 0.1% was classified as a highly expanded clone. Shannon entropy served as the measure of repertoire diversity, while the Gini coefficient captured V-J evenness. Public clonotypes were defined as clonotypes shared by more than one individual. TCRdb ran its own pipeline on the public reads, namely fastp trimming at Q25 and MiXCR clone calling, and kept in-frame beta chains. Rows with one shared CDR3 protein collapse into an entry with the most common genes and DNA. It is TCRdb's table, rather than the study itself, that gives the V and J calls and clone size. The sample yields some 460,000 distinct CDR3 sequences; around 16% were counted once. 10% to 15% of the sample is held by the ten biggest clonotypes.

The CDR3 runs 14 amino acids, cysteine and phenylalanine included. Left in the record is the CDR3 DNA by itself, 42 bases read in frame from the first base. V lost 7 bases and J lost 8 bases, and the count of bases not matched to a germline gene is 8. Per the germline V gene, MDHEN is the CDR1 and SYDVKM is the CDR2. The label giving this sample's time point can be read as: newly diagnosed GD, antithyroid drugs for less than 3 months. For both TCR sequencing and RNA sequencing, RNA was extracted from PBMCs in TRIzol. The diagnosis of Graves' disease was made according to American Thyroid Association guidelines. The patients came from an endocrinology department in Xi'an, China. Each patient gave approximately 9.7 milliliters of peripheral blood, collected in an EDTA anticoagulant tube. Ficoll Paque Plus density gradient separation was used to isolate PBMCs, and no additional T cell sorting was done. An Agilent 2100 Bioanalyzer and agarose gel were used to check RNA quality, and a NanoDrop 2000 was used to measure RNA concentration.

This clonotype was recorded many times. Which antigen it targets is not known. Nothing much larger sits one base from this clone, and base qualities are not available. The sample also formed part of further work on T cells in Graves' hyperthyroidism and ophthalmopathy. According to the second study: Stable Graves' hyperthyroidism was defined as the absence of progression to ophthalmopathy over 18 months of follow-up. Hyperthyroidism patients were newly diagnosed, had a disease duration of under 2 months, and were aged 18 to 65 years. Exclusion was applied to patients with uncontrolled infections, other autoimmune diseases, pregnancy or lactation. Diagnoses were established on the basis of clinical symptoms, serum thyroxine and TRAb, thyroid ultrasound, and orbital computed tomography. For the first round of RT-PCR on the TCR CDR3, the HTBI primer set was used together with the Qiagen OneStep RT-PCR kit. Blood samples also contained most of the expanded thyroid clonotypes (frequency above 0.001), which suggests that blood repertoires may reflect thyroid immune responses. Ophthalmopathy was separated from stable hyperthyroidism by a 13 V-J signature model, with roughly 88% sensitivity and roughly 84% specificity obtained in cross-validation and 80%/75% obtained in testing. During validation, the model predicted progression to ophthalmopathy a median of about 5.9 months ahead of onset, with almost 71% sensitivity and 72% to 80% specificity. TCR V-J signatures able to tell the groups apart were searched for in a discovery cohort of 90 to 100 patients, of whom approximately 40 had Graves' ophthalmopathy and around 58 had stable Graves' hyperthyroidism. Prospective prediction of ophthalmopathy was tested in an independent validation cohort of approximately 18 hyperthyroidism patients and 17 patients who later progressed to ophthalmopathy. The 75 to 100 discovery patients were divided at random into training and test sets in a 7:3 ratio. In addition, the study compared T-cell repertoires in thyroid tissue and in blood from over 5 Graves' hyperthyroidism patients. Following sampling, methimazole starting at 30 mg daily was given to hyperthyroidism patients, and high-dose intravenous methylprednisolone was given to ophthalmopathy patients. The libraries were constructed in a second round of multiplex PCR and then size-selected and purified. Paired-end sequencing of the libraries was performed with 100 bp reads on an Illumina HiSeq2000. SOAPnuke was used to process the raw data, with reads discarded if the reads contained adapters or uncalled bases, had a mean Phred below 15, or lacked an exact constant-primer or identifier match. High-quality paired reads were merged with COPE v1.2.5, and unique nucleotide sequences were defined as clonotypes. MiTCR v1.1 was used to align the clonotypes against IMGT TRBV, TRBD and TRBJ reference segments. Analysis was restricted to V-J combinations with a frequency above 0.0001, which covered 98% to 99.2% of repertoires. The TCS score was defined as F50 (clonal expansion) divided by E x V (chaos), with BLOSUM62-based TCRdist calculated between CDR3 peptides within each V-J. Welch's t-statistics and random forest reduced roughly 500 V-J features to roughly 13, which were used in a naive Bayes classifier (R e1071). No statistical method was used to fix the sample size in advance, and group allocation was not hidden from the investigators. The paper describes TCR Vbeta CDR3 sequencing of 140 or so peripheral blood samples, made up of about 40 ophthalmopathy patients, 70 to 75 hyperthyroidism patients and some 17 progressor patients.

The TCR sequence derives from a man aged 35 to 55 with Graves disease. Donor details come from another sample of the same person, matched by shared clones. Sequencing was performed on peripheral blood mononuclear cells (PBMCs), taken at new diagnosis, from a patient treated with antithyroid drugs. This chain is built from TRBV28 and TRBJ2-1, with 10 bases aligning to TRBD2. The nucleotides read TGTGCCAGCACCAAAGCGGGAGGGCCGCATGAGCAGTTCTTC. It is translated as CASTKAGGPHEQFF.